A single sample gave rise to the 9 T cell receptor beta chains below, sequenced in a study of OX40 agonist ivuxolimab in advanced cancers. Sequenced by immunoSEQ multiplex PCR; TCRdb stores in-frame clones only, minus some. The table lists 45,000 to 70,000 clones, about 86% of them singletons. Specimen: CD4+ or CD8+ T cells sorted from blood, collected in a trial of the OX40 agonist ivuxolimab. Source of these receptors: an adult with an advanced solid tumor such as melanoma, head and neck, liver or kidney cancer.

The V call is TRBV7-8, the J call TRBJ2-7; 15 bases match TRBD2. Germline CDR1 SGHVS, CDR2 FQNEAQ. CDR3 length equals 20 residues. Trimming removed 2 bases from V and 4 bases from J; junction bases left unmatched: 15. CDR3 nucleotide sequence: TGTGCCAGCAGCTTAAATCCCCCGCGGACTAGCGGGGGGGCCCGGTACGAGCAGTACTTC. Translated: CASSLNPPRTSGGARYEQYF.

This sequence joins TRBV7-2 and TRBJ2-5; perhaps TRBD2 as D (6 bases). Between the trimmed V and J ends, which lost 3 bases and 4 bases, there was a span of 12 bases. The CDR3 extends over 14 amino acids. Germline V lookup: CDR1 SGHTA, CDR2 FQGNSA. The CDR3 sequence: CASSFGGAGETQYF. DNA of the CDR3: TGTGCCAGCAGCTTTGGAGGGGCCGGAGAGACCCAGTACTTC. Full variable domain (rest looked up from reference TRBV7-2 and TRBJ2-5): GAGVSQSPSNKVTEKGKDVELRCDPISGHTALYWYRQSLGQGLEFLIYFQGNSAPDKSGLPSDRFSAERTGGSVSTLTIQRTQQEDSAVYLCASSFGGAGETQYFGPGTRLLVL.

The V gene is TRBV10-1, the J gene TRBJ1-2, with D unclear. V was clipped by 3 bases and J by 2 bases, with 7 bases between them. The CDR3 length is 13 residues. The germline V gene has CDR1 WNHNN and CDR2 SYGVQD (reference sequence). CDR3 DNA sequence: TGCGCCAGCAGTGATTCCTTCAACTATGGCTACACCTTC. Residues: CASSDSFNYGYTF.

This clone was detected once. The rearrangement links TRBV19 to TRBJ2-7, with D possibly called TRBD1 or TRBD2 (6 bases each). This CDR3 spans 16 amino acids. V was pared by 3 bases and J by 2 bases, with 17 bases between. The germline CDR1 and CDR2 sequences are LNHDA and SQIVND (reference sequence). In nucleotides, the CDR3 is TGTGCCAGTAGTATGGGGGGCGCCGGACGAACCTACGAGCAGTACTTC. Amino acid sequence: CASSMGGAGRTYEQYF.

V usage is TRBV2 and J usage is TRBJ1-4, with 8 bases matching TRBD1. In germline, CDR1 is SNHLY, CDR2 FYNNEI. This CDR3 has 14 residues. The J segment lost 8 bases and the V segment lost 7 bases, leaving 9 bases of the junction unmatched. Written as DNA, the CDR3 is TGTGCCAGCACTGACAGGGGTGGAGCGGAAAAACTGTTTTTT. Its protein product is CASTDRGGAEKLFF.

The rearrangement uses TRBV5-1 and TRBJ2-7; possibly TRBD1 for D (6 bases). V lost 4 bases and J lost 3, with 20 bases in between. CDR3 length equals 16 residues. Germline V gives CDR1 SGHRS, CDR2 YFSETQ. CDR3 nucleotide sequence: TGCGCCAGCAGCCCGGGTGTAGGGGACAAAGACTACGAGCAGTACTTC. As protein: CASSPGVGDKDYEQYF.

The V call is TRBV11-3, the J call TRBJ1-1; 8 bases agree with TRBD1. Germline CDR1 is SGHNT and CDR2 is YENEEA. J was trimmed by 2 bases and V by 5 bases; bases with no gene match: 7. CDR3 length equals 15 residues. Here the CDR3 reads CASSLTGQGNTEAFF. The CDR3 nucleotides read TGTGCCAGCAGCCTAACCGGACAGGGAAACACTGAAGCTTTCTTT.

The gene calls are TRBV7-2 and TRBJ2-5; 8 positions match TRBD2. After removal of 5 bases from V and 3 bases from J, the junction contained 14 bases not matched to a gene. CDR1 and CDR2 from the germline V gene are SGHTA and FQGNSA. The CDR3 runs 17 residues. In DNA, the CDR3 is TGTGCCAGCAGCCATAGGGGATCGGGGGGGCCTAAAGAGACCCAGTACTTC. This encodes CASSHRGSGGPKETQYF.

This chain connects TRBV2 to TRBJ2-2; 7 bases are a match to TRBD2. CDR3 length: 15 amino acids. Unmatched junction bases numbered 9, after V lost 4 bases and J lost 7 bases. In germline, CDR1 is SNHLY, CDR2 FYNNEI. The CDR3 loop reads CASSAGRSRGGELFF. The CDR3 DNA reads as TGTGCCAGCAGTGCCGGGAGGTCACGGGGCGGGGAGCTGTTTTTT.